The 15 T cell receptor beta chains given below trace back to one sample, sequenced in a study of technical replicates of blood from a few donors. Libraries were prepared by immunoSEQ multiplex PCR; TCRdb keeps only in-frame clonotypes and omits some of them. The data show around 83,000 clones, with around 94% seen just once and approximately 0.26% held by the top ten. Sequences were obtained from T cells isolated from PBMCs. Source of these receptors: a human donor in good health.

V usage is TRBV13 and J usage is TRBJ1-1; D remains unclear. The V end was cut by 6 bases, the J end by 6 bases, with 17 bases between. The germline V gene has CDR1 PRHDT and CDR2 FYEKMQ (reference sequence). The CDR3 has 14 amino acids. CDR3 DNA sequence: TGTGCCAGCAGTGAGGCGTCCCGGAGGCCTGAAGCTTTCTTT. It encodes CASSEASRRPEAFF. Full variable domain (remainder filled in from reference TRBV13 and TRBJ1-1): AAGVIQSPRHLIKEKRETATLKCYPIPRHDTVYWYQQGPGQDPQFLISFYEKMQSDKGSIPDRFSAQQFSDYHSELNMSSLELGDSALYFCASSEASRRPEAFFGQGTRLTVV.

The chain is built from TRBV9 and TRBJ1-5; TRBD1 agrees at 8 bases. The germline V gene has CDR1 SGDLS and CDR2 YYNGEE. The CDR3 covers 20 residues. Trimming removed 0 bases from V and 1 base from J; junction bases left unmatched: 15. CDR3 nucleotides: TGTGCCAGCAGCGTAGTATCGAGGACAGGGAATACCGGGAGCAATCAGCCCCAGCATTTT. This translates into CASSVVSRTGNTGSNQPQHF.

V is TRBV19 and J is TRBJ1-2; D is undetermined. The length of the CDR3 is 13 residues. The V gene lost 8 bases and the J gene lost 4 bases, with 14 bases spanning the gap. Germline V gene lookup returns CDR1 LNHDA and CDR2 SQIVND (reference sequence). CDR3 loop: CASALHAGYGYTF. Here the CDR3 DNA reads TGTGCCAGTGCCCTCCACGCGGGCTATGGCTACACCTTC.

The V call is TRBV6-1, the J call TRBJ1-4, with 10 bases lining up with TRBD1. CDR3 length: 15 amino acids. CDR1 and CDR2 from the germline V gene are MNHNS and SASEGT. V shed 8 bases, J shed 5 bases, and the junction held 8 bases outside the gene matches. CDR3 in amino acids: CASFSLTGGNEKLFF. CDR3 coding DNA: TGTGCCAGCTTTTCTCTGACAGGGGGCAATGAAAAACTGTTTTTT.

In this sample, this clone turned up once. This sequence joins TRBV5-1 and TRBJ2-1; TRBD2 matches 16 bases. The germline gives CDR1 SGHRS, CDR2 YFSETQ. Trimming took 4 bases from V and 8 from J; bases not matched to a gene: 6. The CDR3 loop spans 16 amino acids. CDR3 loop: CASSQGLAGGVDEQFF. For the CDR3, the DNA is TGCGCCAGCAGCCAGGGACTAGCGGGAGGGGTGGATGAGCAGTTCTTC. Complete variable domain (other parts from reference TRBV5-1 and TRBJ2-1): KAGVTQTPRYLIKTRGQQVTLSCSPISGHRSVSWYQQTPGQGLQFLFEYFSETQRNKGNFPGRFSGRQFSNSRSEMNVSTLELGDSALYLCASSQGLAGGVDEQFFGPGTRLTVL.

V usage is TRBV7-9 and J usage is TRBJ1-2, with no clear D. V dropped 2 bases and J dropped 4 bases, with 11 bases sitting between them. This CDR3 spans 14 amino acids. Per germline, CDR1 SEHNR and CDR2 FQNEAQ (reference sequence). CDR3 protein: CASSLTSVGYGYTF. Written as DNA, the CDR3 is TGTGCCAGCAGCTTAACTTCGGTCGGCTATGGCTACACCTTC.

This chain joins TRBV12-5 and TRBJ1-1; D perhaps matches TRBD1 (5 bases). The germline gives CDR1 LGHNT, CDR2 FRNRAP. CDR3 size: 19 residues. The V and J ends lost 4 bases and 1 base respectively, with 25 bases between them. The CDR3: CASGSRNPGRRDWNTEAFF. In nucleotides, the CDR3 is TGTGCTAGTGGTTCCAGAAATCCGGGACGGAGGGATTGGAACACTGAAGCTTTCTTT.

This clone appeared once. Other DNA variants within this sample encode the same CDR3. The CDR3 DNA reads TGTGCCAGCAGCTGGGGACTAGCCGGTTCCACAGATACGCAGTATTTT. Translated, it gives CASSWGLAGSTDTQYF. The chain employs TRBV5-4 and TRBJ2-3; TRBD2 agrees at 9 bases. J was trimmed by 2 bases and V by 3 bases; bases with no gene match: 7. The CDR3 sequence is 16 residues long. Germline V gene data show CDR1 as SGHNT and CDR2 as YYREEE (reference sequence).

This chain connects TRBV7-3 to TRBJ1-6, with 7 bases lining up with TRBD1. V lost 5 bases to trimming and J lost 5 bases; unmatched junction nucleotides: 9. Germline values: CDR1 SGHTA, CDR2 FQGTGA. The CDR3 covers 16 residues. The CDR3 here is CASSVGTAINNSPLHF. CDR3 in DNA: TGTGCCAGCAGCGTAGGGACAGCTATTAATAATTCACCCCTCCACTTT. Together with reference TRBV7-3 and TRBJ1-6, the CDR3 gives the full variable domain: GAGVSQTPSNKVTEKGKYVELRCDPISGHTALYWYRQSLGQGPEFLIYFQGTGAADDSGLPNDRFFAVRPEGSVSTLKIQRTERGDSAVYLCASSVGTAINNSPLHFGNGTRLTVT.

This chain links TRBV5-1 with TRBJ1-2; D uncertain. The CDR3 extends over 12 amino acids. Between the trimmed V and J ends, which lost 2 bases and 8 bases, there was a span of 10 bases. Germline lookup yields CDR1 SGHRS and CDR2 YFSETQ. CDR3: CASSFTEGGYTF. Written as DNA, the CDR3 is TGCGCCAGCAGCTTTACCGAGGGCGGCTACACCTTC. The complete variable domain, with remaining parts taken from reference TRBV5-1 and TRBJ1-2, reads KAGVTQTPRYLIKTRGQQVTLSCSPISGHRSVSWYQQTPGQGLQFLFEYFSETQRNKGNFPGRFSGRQFSNSRSEMNVSTLELGDSALYLCASSFTEGGYTFGSGTRLTVV.

This clone was counted a single time. V gene TRBV11-2 combines with J gene TRBJ2-7; a possible D gene is TRBD2 (5 bases). Germline-derived CDR1 and CDR2 are SGHAT and FQNNGV. V was shortened by 0 bases and J by 5 bases, with 14 bases between the two germline ends. CDR3 length: 15 residues. CDR3 in amino acids: CASSLELSQRDEQYF. CDR3 DNA sequence: TGTGCCAGCAGCTTAGAGCTGTCGCAGAGGGACGAGCAGTACTTC.

This clone was seen once. The gene calls are TRBV7-9 and TRBJ1-1; the D is unclear. The CDR3 spans 11 residues. Trimming cost V 4 bases and J 10 bases, with 10 bases left between them. Germline CDR1 reads SEHNR; CDR2 reads FQNEAQ (reference sequence). The CDR3 protein is CASSYGHGAFF. In nucleotides, the CDR3 is TGTGCCAGCAGCTATGGGCACGGAGCTTTCTTT.

This chain links TRBV28 with TRBJ2-1, with D possibly matching TRBD2 (5 bases). This CDR3 spans 14 amino acids. Looked up from germline, CDR1 is MDHEN and CDR2 is SYDVKM. V was clipped by 7 bases and J by 6 bases, with 16 bases between them. The CDR3 region is CASTFEGAFNEQFF. The CDR3 bases are TGTGCCAGCACCTTTGAGGGAGCCTTCAATGAGCAGTTCTTC.

This chain uses TRBV7-2 with TRBJ2-1; no clear D. V lost 2 bases and J 3 bases, leaving 14 bases between the germline ends. This CDR3 spans 16 amino acids. Germline CDR1 SGHTA, CDR2 FQGNSA. This CDR3 reads CASSLRVTAFYNEQFF. The DNA of the CDR3 is TGTGCCAGCAGCTTACGCGTCACAGCTTTCTACAATGAGCAGTTCTTC.

The chain links TRBV4-1 to TRBJ1-5; 10 nucleotides align to TRBD1. Germline values: CDR1 MGHRA, CDR2 YSYEKL. This CDR3 contains 15 residues. V lost 5 bases and J lost 3; bases outside the gene matches: 4. The CDR3 reads CASSRDRGHNQPQHF. CDR3 bases: TGCGCCAGCAGCAGAGACAGGGGGCACAATCAGCCCCAGCATTTT.